Listed below are T cell receptor beta chains from one sample, sequenced in a study of Ad26.COV2.S vaccination and SARS-CoV-2 variants. Clones were read by immunoSEQ multiplex PCR, and TCRdb kept only the in-frame ones, dropping some. The data show over 450,000 clones, approximately 90% seen once. The material was peripheral blood, obtained in a trial of Ad26.COV2.S vaccine versus placebo. The receptor source for this set is a person between 18 and 65 years old who received the Ad26.COV2.S COVID-19 vaccine or a placebo. Each CDR3 is given with its conserved first and last residue. A D gene is named only where the DNA matches it firmly. Where a row states a size, it is once, few, many or the class of an expanded clone; other rows omit it.

TRBJ2-7 TRBV6-2/TRBV6-3 TRBD2 NA CASSYDESGGSEQYF TGTGCCAGCAGTTACGATGAAAGCGGGGGGAGCGAGCAGTACTTC
TRBJ2-3 TRBV18 NA NA CASSPSDVGADTQYF TGTGCCAGCTCACCATCGGACGTAGGTGCAGATACGCAGTATTTT
TRBJ2-4 TRBV3-1/TRBV3-2 NA NA CASSQTRRGPKNIQYF TGTGCCAGCAGCCAAACGAGGAGGGGGCCCAAAAACATTCAGTACTTC
TRBJ2-7 TRBV19 NA NA CASSIKVGRRYEQYF TGTGCCAGTAGTATAAAGGTCGGACGCAGATACGAGCAGTACTTC
TRBJ2-7 TRBV9 NA once CASSVSDSYEQYF TGTGCCAGCAGCGTATCGGACTCCTACGAGCAGTACTTC
TRBJ2-2 TRBV7-3 TRBD1 NA CASSHASDRGLLFF TGTGCCAGCAGCCACGCCTCCGACAGGGGGTTGCTGTTTTTT
TRBJ1-2 TRBV7-2 NA NA CASSLSEAYGYTF TGTGCCAGCAGCTTATCGGAAGCATATGGCTACACCTTC
TRBJ1-2 TRBV18 TRBD1 NA CASSPGTGGINYGYTF TGTGCCAGCTCACCAGGGACAGGGGGCATAAACTATGGCTACACCTTC
TRBJ1-4 TRBV25-1 NA NA CASSGEGGGKNEKLFF TGTGCCAGCAGTGGAGAGGGCGGCGGAAAGAATGAAAAACTGTTTTTT
TRBJ1-1 TRBV7-9 NA few CASSLGQNTEAFF TGTGCCAGCAGCTTAGGGCAGAACACTGAAGCTTTCTTT
TRBJ2-3 TRBV7-9 NA NA CASSPPGRDTQYF TGTGCCAGCAGCCCACCGGGTAGGGATACGCAGTATTTT
TRBJ2-4 TRBV6-2/TRBV6-3 NA NA CASSPKQYYRRNIQYF TGTGCCAGCAGCCCTAAACAGTATTACAGGAGAAACATTCAGTACTTC
TRBJ2-2 TRBV7-4 NA NA CASSLRKCAGGHRGRTGELFF TGTGCCAGCAGCTTAAGGAAGTGTGCAGGGGGACACCGGGGGCGCACCGGGGAGCTGTTTTTT
TRBJ2-3 TRBV9 TRBD2 NA CASSRPIAGGTDTQYF TGTGCCAGCAGCAGACCTATAGCGGGAGGCACAGATACGCAGTATTTT
TRBJ2-4 TRBV6-2/TRBV6-3 TRBD2 NA CASSYSERDFLAKNIQYF TGTGCCAGCAGTTACTCGGAGCGGGACTTCCTAGCCAAAAACATTCAGTACTTC
TRBJ2-2 TRBV7-9 NA NA CASSLAGSANTGELFF TGTGCCAGCAGCTTAGCAGGGTCAGCGAACACCGGGGAGCTGTTTTTT
TRBJ1-2 TRBV29-1 NA NA CSVLGVVETNYGYTF TGCAGCGTTCTCGGGGTCGTGGAAACTAACTATGGCTACACCTTC
TRBJ2-7 TRBV11-2 NA NA CASRSSYEQYF TGTGCCAGCAGATCCAGTTACGAGCAGTACTTC
TRBJ1-4 TRBV11-2 TRBD1 NA CASSERTGKETNEKLFF TGTGCCAGCAGCGAGAGGACAGGGAAGGAGACTAATGAAAAACTGTTTTTT
TRBJ2-1 TRBV7-2 TRBD1 NA CASSRPGQGVWASRNEQFF TGTGCCAGCAGCCGCCCGGGACAGGGGGTCTGGGCTAGCCGCAATGAGCAGTTCTTC
TRBJ2-5 TRBV5-1 NA once CASSATGETQYF TGCGCCAGCAGCGCGACGGGGGAGACCCAGTACTTC
TRBJ1-1 TRBV6-2/TRBV6-3 NA NA CASSYPQAANTEAFF TGTGCCAGCAGTTACCCACAAGCTGCGAACACTGAAGCTTTCTTT
TRBJ2-7 TRBV5-5 NA NA CASNVDSDFYEQYF TGTGCCAGCAACGTAGACTCGGACTTTTACGAGCAGTACTTC
TRBJ2-5 TRBV19 TRBD2 NA CASSGGEQETQYF TGTGCCAGTAGTGGGGGGGAACAAGAGACCCAGTACTTC
TRBJ2-7 TRBV18 TRBD1 once CASSPQRGQGYLEQYF TGTGCCAGCTCACCCCAACGGGGACAGGGTTATCTCGAGCAGTACTTC
TRBJ1-1 TRBV5-4 NA NA CASTTTGLNTEAFF TGTGCCAGCACCACAACAGGATTGAACACTGAAGCTTTCTTT
TRBJ2-1 TRBV19 NA NA CASSIDKGLTSYNEQFF TGTGCCAGTAGTATAGATAAGGGTTTGACATCCTACAATGAGCAGTTCTTC